This T cell receptor beta chain originates from a study of human T cells and chemical hapten exposure. About the study: Patients, predominantly female, presented with alopecia areata, totalis or universalis.

Notes on the study in general: Expanded TCRs grouped into significantly more large CDR3 similarity clusters than controls produced.

In its sample, this clonotype was seen a few times. The antigen remains undetermined. As to time point: pre-sensitization, week 0. Stated treatment: therapeutic diphenylcyclopropenone sensitization with weekly scalp DPC. Before extraction, the whole blood was not fractionated, and total RNA was taken from it. Trimming took off 1 base at V and 3 bases at J, with 6 bases between the two ends. The CDR3 length is 13 residues. Via MiXCR, TCRdb re-called the RACE reads, giving one row per CDR3 protein. The sample lists around 250,000 distinct CDR3 sequences; 8.6% were seen once. The clonotype originates from a woman between 40 and 55 years old with alopecia areata. Some clones in this sample may be carry-over from other donors' samples. Sequences were derived from whole blood, sampled in connection with sensitization to the hapten diphenylcyclopropenone (DPC). V usage is TRBV12-3 or TRBV12-4 and J usage is TRBJ2-5, with D unresolved. The CDR3 reads CASSLGPEETQYF. CDR3 DNA sequence: TGTGCCAGCAGTTTAGGCCCGGAAGAGACCCAGTACTTC.